The entry that follows covers one TCR beta chain sequence. This entry is derived from a study of B cell selection in AIRE deficiency. There are 11 residues in the CDR3. Germline CDR1 reads SGHNT; CDR2 reads YYREEE (reference sequence). Trimming cost V 4 bases and J 8 bases, with 9 bases left between them. The sorted conventional CD4 T cells were gated as CD4+CD127+. Controls came from healthy donors unrelated to patients. TCRdb keeps only in-frame clones here, not all; method: immunoSEQ multiplex PCR. The sample lists approximately 24,000 clones; around 95% were seen once. V and J are TRBV5-4 and TRBJ1-1, with a possible D match to TRBD1 (6 bases). The source of this sequence is a human donor in good health. The sequenced material came from CD4+CD127+ conventional T cells sorted from PBMCs. The CDR3 sequence: CASSRTAEAFF. CDR3 nucleotide sequence: TGTGCCAGCAGCCGGACAGCCGAAGCTTTCTTT.